The entry below describes one T cell receptor (beta chain). This record comes from a study of control samples from healthy donors and cancer patients. Germline V lookup: CDR1 WSHSY, CDR2 SAAADI. The CDR3 loop spans 15 amino acids. With V trimmed by 6 bases and J by 3 bases, 7 bases remained unmatched. Profiling relied on immunoSEQ multiplex PCR, and the TCRdb table lists in-frame clones only, not all of them. This sample yields 150,000 to 200,000 clones, of which about 93% are seen a single time; 1.4% to 1.5% belongs to the top ten. The chain is built from TRBV10-2 and TRBJ1-5; 8 bases are a match to TRBD1. Sequencing input: blood. The sequence was collected from a man aged 18-30 years in good health. The CDR3, as DNA: TGCGCCAGCAGGGAACGGACAGGGTCCAATCAGCCCCAGCATTTT. Amino acids: CASRERTGSNQPQHF.